These T cell receptor beta chains were read from a single sample in a study of PD-1 blockade in mismatch repair-deficient tumors. Libraries were prepared by immunoSEQ multiplex PCR; TCRdb keeps only in-frame clonotypes and omits some of them. Of tens of thousands of clones in the sample, approximately 84% were seen once. The input for sequencing was peripheral blood, taken 12 weeks after starting pembrolizumab. The receptors shown here come from an adult with mismatch repair-deficient cancer. The CDR3 runs from the conserved cysteine through the conserved F or W. The D gene is left open where the match is weak. A clone size is listed for some rows: how often the clone was seen (once, few, many), or a class if it is expanded.

D	size	V	J	CDR3	DNA
TRBD1	NA	TRBV19	TRBJ1-5	CASSRRQGGDQPQHF	TGTGCCAGTAGTAGGAGACAGGGAGGGGATCAGCCCCAGCATTTT
NA	few	TRBV19	TRBJ2-1	CASSIVSGWNEQFF	TGTGCCAGTAGTATAGTAAGCGGTTGGAATGAGCAGTTCTTC
NA	NA	TRBV7-2	TRBJ2-4	CASSLAAGLAKNIQYF	TGTGCCAGCAGCTTAGCCGCGGGATTAGCCAAAAACATTCAGTACTTC
TRBD1	NA	TRBV25-1	TRBJ1-1	CASSAVPGQGLDTEAFF	TGTGCCAGCAGCGCCGTCCCGGGACAGGGGTTGGACACTGAAGCTTTCTTT
TRBD2	NA	TRBV18	TRBJ2-5	CASSPLAGGQETQYF	TGTGCCAGCTCACCCTTAGCGGGAGGTCAAGAGACCCAGTACTTC
TRBD2	NA	TRBV5-1	TRBJ2-3	CASSRWTSGRTGGDTQYF	TGCGCCAGCAGCCGCTGGACTAGCGGGAGGACCGGGGGGGATACGCAGTATTTT
TRBD1	NA	TRBV5-6	TRBJ1-1	CASSSPLDRGKLEAFF	TGTGCCAGCAGCTCGCCCTTGGACAGGGGGAAACTTGAAGCTTTCTTT
TRBD2	once	TRBV5-5	TRBJ2-7	CASSASGRDEQYF	TGTGCCAGCAGCGCCAGCGGGAGAGACGAGCAGTACTTC
NA	NA	TRBV7-7	TRBJ1-2	CASSLTWGPANYGYTF	TGTGCTAGCAGCTTAACCTGGGGCCCAGCTAACTATGGCTACACCTTC
NA	NA	TRBV11-1	TRBJ1-4	CASSPTLSDEKLFF	TGTGCCAGCAGCCCAACACTCTCTGATGAAAAACTGTTTTTT
TRBD2	once	TRBV19	TRBJ2-2	CASSISASGRQFGELFF	TGTGCCAGTAGTATATCGGCTAGCGGGAGGCAGTTCGGGGAGCTGTTTTTT
TRBD2	NA	TRBV18	TRBJ2-1	CASSPPVTSGSGAYNEQFF	TGTGCCAGCTCACCACCGGTGACTAGCGGGAGTGGGGCCTACAATGAGCAGTTCTTC
TRBD2	NA	TRBV5-4	TRBJ2-7	CASSRGGLAVAYEQYF	TGTGCCAGCAGCAGAGGGGGACTAGCAGTTGCCTACGAGCAGTACTTC
NA	NA	TRBV10-3	TRBJ2-4	CAISEGVAKNIQYF	TGTGCCATCAGTGAGGGGGTAGCCAAAAACATTCAGTACTTC
NA	NA	TRBV7-9	TRBJ2-2	CASSLETVVLFF	TGTGCCAGCAGCTTAGAAACCGTGGTGCTGTTTTTT
NA	NA	TRBV19	TRBJ2-1	CASSIRGANEQFF	TGTGCCAGTAGTATCCGGGGGGCCAATGAGCAGTTCTTC
NA	NA	TRBV30	TRBJ1-2	CAWRDRAYGYTF	TGTGCCTGGAGGGACAGAGCCTATGGCTACACCTTC
TRBD2	NA	TRBV5-6	TRBJ2-6	CASAGAGANVLTF	TGTGCCAGCGCGGGAGCTGGGGCCAACGTCCTGACTTTC
TRBD1	NA	TRBV14	TRBJ2-2	CASSQERQGAELFF	TGTGCCAGCAGCCAGGAACGACAGGGTGCGGAGCTGTTTTTT
NA	NA	TRBV5-4	TRBJ2-7	CASREKIGVQYF	TGCGCCAGCCGGGAGAAGATCGGAGTGCAGTACTTC
TRBD2	once	TRBV5-4	TRBJ2-7	CASSQGLAGAYEQYF	TGTGCCAGCAGCCAAGGACTAGCGGGGGCCTACGAGCAGTACTTC
TRBD2	NA	TRBV11-2	TRBJ2-1	CASSLVPGLAYNEQFF	TGTGCCAGCAGCTTAGTTCCGGGACTAGCGTACAATGAGCAGTTCTTC
NA	NA	TRBV7-3	TRBJ2-1	CASSSGGTGYNEQFF	TGTGCCAGCAGCTCGGGGGGGACAGGATACAATGAGCAGTTCTTC
NA	once	TRBV30	TRBJ2-1	CAWSPGGPGNEQFF	TGTGCCTGGAGCCCCGGAGGGCCAGGTAATGAGCAGTTCTTC
TRBD1	NA	TRBV18	TRBJ1-1	CASSSGQGLNTEAFF	TGTGCCAGCTCGAGTGGACAGGGCCTGAACACTGAAGCTTTCTTT
TRBD2	few	TRBV19	TRBJ2-7	CASSGTSGSYEQYF	TGTGCCAGTAGCGGGACTAGCGGCTCCTACGAGCAGTACTTC
NA	NA	TRBV18	TRBJ2-7	CASSPEGYEQYF	TGTGCCAGCTCACCAGAGGGATACGAGCAGTACTTC
NA	NA	TRBV6-6	TRBJ1-1	CASSAIYEGNTEAFF	TGTGCCAGCAGCGCAATCTACGAGGGGAACACTGAAGCTTTCTTT
TRBD2	NA	TRBV19	TRBJ2-3	CASSRGSGRFSTDTQYF	TGTGCCAGTAGTAGGGGTAGCGGGAGGTTTAGCACAGATACGCAGTATTTT
NA	NA	TRBV7-6	TRBJ1-4	CASSLDFGEKLFF	TGTGCCAGCAGCTTAGATTTCGGTGAAAAACTGTTTTTT
NA	NA	TRBV11-3	TRBJ2-1	CASSLKCLRVEQFF	TGTGCCAGCAGCTTAAAGTGCCTCCGGGTGGAGCAGTTCTTC
TRBD1	NA	TRBV9	TRBJ1-3	CASSPRTGLSRGNTIYF	TGTGCCAGCAGCCCACGGACAGGGTTATCTAGGGGAAACACCATATATTTT
NA	NA	TRBV6-5	TRBJ1-1	CASSPSAITEAFF	TGTGCCAGCAGTCCCTCAGCGATCACTGAAGCTTTCTTT
NA	NA	TRBV1	TRBJ2-3	CTSSPTSTDTQYF	TGCACCAGCAGCCCGACTAGCACAGATACGCAGTATTTT
TRBD2	NA	TRBV19	TRBJ2-5	CASSIAGEGFGTQYF	TGTGCCAGTAGTATAGCCGGGGAGGGGTTCGGGACCCAGTACTTC
TRBD1	once	TRBV27	TRBJ1-3	CASRSGQGAGNTIYF	TGTGCCAGCAGGTCCGGACAGGGTGCTGGAAACACCATATATTTT
NA	few	TRBV11-2	TRBJ2-7	CASSLGPPIRNEQYF	TGTGCCAGCAGCTTAGGTCCCCCGATTAGGAACGAGCAGTACTTC
NA	NA	TRBV11-2	TRBJ2-7	CASRSSGGNEQYF	TGTGCCAGCAGGAGCTCCGGGGGAAACGAGCAGTACTTC
NA	NA	TRBV30	TRBJ1-1	CASKKGTEAFF	TGTGCCTCTAAAAAGGGCACTGAAGCTTTCTTT
NA	NA	TRBV2	TRBJ2-1	CASTGSTEQFF	TGTGCCAGCACTGGATCCACTGAGCAGTTCTTC
NA	NA	TRBV6-1	TRBJ1-1	CATYLRGTEAFF	TGTGCCACCTACTTACGGGGGACTGAAGCTTTCTTT
NA	NA	TRBV7-6	TRBJ1-2	CASSWGSGSNYGYTF	TGTGCCAGCAGCTGGGGATCAGGGAGTAACTATGGCTACACCTTC
NA	NA	TRBV28	TRBJ1-2	CASRHARAGVYGYTF	TGTGCCAGCAGGCACGCCCGCGCAGGGGTCTATGGCTACACCTTC
NA	NA	TRBV15	TRBJ2-5	CATSRGYGQAGRETQYF	TGTGCCACCAGCAGAGGGTATGGACAGGCGGGAAGAGAGACCCAGTACTTC
TRBD1	NA	TRBV4-3	TRBJ2-1	CASSQEGQAYNEQFF	TGCGCCAGCAGCCAAGAAGGACAGGCCTACAATGAGCAGTTCTTC
NA	NA	TRBV6-6	TRBJ2-7	CASSQQLRATNDEQYF	TGTGCCAGCAGTCAGCAACTCCGGGCCACAAATGACGAGCAGTACTTC
NA	NA	TRBV2	TRBJ1-3	CASRGGGFGNTIYF	TGTGCCAGCAGGGGTGGGGGCTTCGGAAACACCATATATTTT
NA	NA	TRBV5-1	TRBJ2-5	CASSAGTAAQETQYF	TGCGCCAGCAGCGCCGGGACGGCAGCCCAAGAGACCCAGTACTTC
NA	once	TRBV7-8	TRBJ2-7	CASSLAIGIYEQYF	TGTGCCAGCAGCTTAGCGATAGGAATCTACGAGCAGTACTTC
NA	NA	TRBV11-2	TRBJ1-2	CASSLGLGGLMDGYTF	TGTGCCAGCAGCTTAGGTCTGGGGGGCCTAATGGATGGCTACACCTTC
NA	few	TRBV6-6	TRBJ1-2	CASSPSDSGYGYTF	TGTGCCAGCAGTCCTTCTGACTCTGGCTATGGCTACACCTTC
NA	once	TRBV28	TRBJ2-1	CASRLAGFEQFF	TGTGCCAGCAGGTTGGCGGGGTTTGAGCAGTTCTTC
TRBD1	NA	TRBV9	TRBJ1-4	CASSAAARGGQDHEKLFF	TGTGCCAGCAGCGCGGCGGCGAGGGGGGGACAGGACCATGAAAAACTGTTTTTT
TRBD2	NA	TRBV5-4	TRBJ2-3	CASSSKRDSTDTQYF	TGTGCCAGCAGCTCTAAGCGGGACAGCACAGATACGCAGTATTTT
NA	NA	TRBV21-1	TRBJ2-1	CASSKEADRVDNEQFF	TGTGCCAGCAGCAAAGAAGCGGACAGGGTTGATAATGAGCAGTTCTTC
NA	NA	TRBV6-6	TRBJ1-2	CASGPVLNYGYTF	TGTGCCAGCGGTCCAGTGTTAAACTATGGCTACACCTTC
NA	NA	TRBV19	TRBJ1-3	CASSVDGGSGNTIYF	TGTGCCAGTAGTGTGGACGGAGGCTCTGGAAACACCATATATTTT